This T cell receptor (beta chain) was found in a study of blood T cell repertoires in COVID-19. The germline gives CDR1 ENHRY, CDR2 SYGVKD. The CDR3 sequence is 15 residues long. The ends lost 10 bases at V and 5 bases at J; junction bases unmatched: 9. How the authors handled the data: Quantification of nucleated cells was approximated via reference gene primer amplification. TCRdb's copy holds only in-frame clones and misses some; the assay was immunoSEQ multiplex PCR. The V and J calls and clone size are taken from that table; D and trimming were inferred from the DNA. The repertoire holds approximately 77,000 clones, with around 69% as singletons.

The J gene is TRBJ2-1, the V gene TRBV10-3; 12 nucleotides align to TRBD2. The clonotype originates from a man between 70 and 80 years old with active or convalescent COVID-19. The sample comprised peripheral blood. The CDR3, as DNA: TGTGCCACCACCCCGCGACTAGCGGGAGACAATGAGCAGTTCTTC. It translates to CATTPRLAGDNEQFF.